These 19 T cell receptor beta chains were sequenced from one sample in a study of blood T cell repertoires in COVID-19. Here immunoSEQ multiplex PCR was the method, and the copy in TCRdb shows in-frame clones only, minus some. The table has around 260,000 clones, 84% seen once. The sample taken for sequencing was peripheral blood. The receptors were sampled from a man aged 55 to 70 with acute or convalescent COVID-19.

The rearrangement links TRBV19 to TRBJ2-7, with 8 bases aligning to TRBD1. The ends lost 7 bases at V and 3 bases at J; junction bases unmatched: 8. CDR3 size: 14 residues. Per germline, CDR1 LNHDA and CDR2 SQIVND (reference sequence). The CDR3 nucleotides are TGTGCCAGTACTGTGGGGACAGGATTCTACGAGCAGTACTTC. It codes for CASTVGTGFYEQYF.

This clone has just a few counts. The V call is TRBV7-9, the J call TRBJ2-7; 7 bases map to TRBD1. Germline values: CDR1 SEHNR, CDR2 FQNEAQ (reference sequence). CDR3 length: 15 residues. With V trimmed by 4 bases and J by 2 bases, 8 bases remained unmatched. The DNA for the CDR3 is TGTGCCAGCAGCTCAAAGGACAGGTCTCCCTACGAGCAGTACTTC. Translated: CASSSKDRSPYEQYF.

V usage is TRBV28 and J usage is TRBJ2-7; possible D gene TRBD2, 6 bases. Germline CDR1 is MDHEN and CDR2 is SYDVKM. Trimming cost V 6 bases and J 2 bases, with 20 bases left between them. This CDR3 contains 16 residues. CDR3 in DNA: TGTGCCAGCAGACCCTCGGGGGACGGAGGTGCCTACGAGCAGTACTTC. This codes for CASRPSGDGGAYEQYF.

The rearrangement joins TRBV11-1 to TRBJ2-3, with a possible D match to TRBD1 (7 bases). V lost 2 bases to trimming and J lost 4 bases, with 13 bases between them. CDR1 SGHAT and CDR2 FQDESV come from the germline V gene (reference sequence). The CDR3 consists of 15 residues. The CDR3 DNA reads as TGTGCCAGCAGCTTAAGACTAGGACAGGCAGATACGCAGTATTTT. Translated, it gives CASSLRLGQADTQYF.

This clone has only one observation. This chain uses TRBV28 with TRBJ2-4; 8 positions match TRBD2. After removal of 2 bases from V and 9 bases from J, the junction contained 12 bases not matched to a gene. CDR1 is MDHEN, CDR2 SYDVKM, per germline. There are 16 residues in the CDR3. The DNA for the CDR3 is TGTGCCAGCAGTTTAGGGTCCAGCGGGAGCAGAGGCATTCAGTACTTC. It codes for CASSLGSSGSRGIQYF.

The chain uses TRBV27 and TRBJ1-6; D gene uncertain. The length of the CDR3 is 15 residues. V shed 0 bases and J shed 8 bases, with 11 bases lying between them. Germline V gives CDR1 MNHEY, CDR2 SMNVEV (reference sequence). The CDR3 DNA sequence: TGTGCCAGCAGTTTATCGGGGTGGCGGGATTCACCCCTCCACTTT. This sequence encodes CASSLSGWRDSPLHF.

The chain has TRBV10-3 and TRBJ2-1, with D tentatively TRBD2 (5 bases). The CDR3 is 12 residues long. Per germline, CDR1 ENHRY and CDR2 SYGVKD. V lost 4 bases and J 8 bases, leaving 9 bases between the germline ends. The CDR3 DNA is TGTGCCATCAGTGTATCGGGGTATGAGCAGTTCTTC. This encodes CAISVSGYEQFF.

CDR3 bases: TGTGCCAGCAGTCCCCTTGCAGCAGATACGCAGTATTTT. Protein product: CASSPLAADTQYF. V gene TRBV27 combines with J gene TRBJ2-3, with D hard to call. The CDR3 spans 13 residues. With 5 bases removed from V and 4 bases from J, the gap between germline ends came to 10 bases. The germline gives CDR1 MNHEY, CDR2 SMNVEV (reference sequence).

The V gene is TRBV5-4, the J gene TRBJ2-6; TRBD1 matches at 7 bases. Per germline, CDR1 SGHNT and CDR2 YYREEE (reference sequence). The CDR3 has 16 residues. Trimming cost V 3 bases and J 4 bases; bases outside gene matches: 7. The CDR3 DNA is TGTGCCAGCAGCTGGACAGGAGGTTTAGGGGCCAACGTCCTGACTTTC. It encodes CASSWTGGLGANVLTF.

V gene TRBV19 combines with J gene TRBJ1-1; D is perhaps TRBD1 (6 bases). The V and J ends lost 7 bases and 4 bases respectively, with 19 bases between them. The CDR3 runs 15 residues. From germline, CDR1 is LNHDA and CDR2 SQIVND (reference sequence). For the CDR3, the DNA is TGTGCCAGTACTCTTCCCGCAGGGGTGGGCACTGAAGCTTTCTTT. This sequence encodes CASTLPAGVGTEAFF.

The V gene is TRBV7-9, the J gene TRBJ2-7; TRBD2 matches 10 bases. Germline loops: CDR1 SEHNR, CDR2 FQNEAQ (reference sequence). The CDR3 runs to 15 residues. Germline trimming cut 5 bases from V and 5 bases from J; bases unmatched to any gene: 9. DNA for the CDR3: TGTGCCAGCAGCGAACTCATTAGCGGGAGGAACGAGCAGTACTTC. It yields the protein CASSELISGRNEQYF. The whole variable domain, filled in from reference TRBV7-9 and TRBJ2-7, reads DTGVSQNPRHKITKRGQNVTFRCDPISEHNRLYWYRQTLGQGPEFLTYFQNEAQLEKSRLLSDRFSAERPKGSFSTLEIQRTEQGDSAMYLCASSELISGRNEQYFGPGTRLTVT.

The chain links TRBV6-5 to TRBJ2-5, with D tentatively TRBD2 (5 bases). V dropped 2 bases and J dropped 5 bases, with 12 bases sitting between them. The CDR3 has 14 residues. Germline V lookup: CDR1 MNHEY, CDR2 SVGAGI. DNA for the CDR3: TGTGCCAGCAGTTACGGACGGGAAGGGGAGACCCAGTACTTC. The encoded protein is CASSYGREGETQYF.

This clone has more than one count but fewer than ten. Within the sample, other DNA sequences also encode this same CDR3. The CDR3 DNA is TGCGCCAGCAGCAGAGACAGGGGAGGGCAGTACTTC. Translation: CASSRDRGGQYF. The chain is built from TRBV5-1 and TRBJ2-7; 8 nucleotides align to TRBD1. Germline trimming cut 4 bases from V and 9 bases from J; bases unmatched to any gene: 6. Germline V gene data show CDR1 as SGHRS and CDR2 as YFSETQ. The CDR3 sequence is 12 residues long.

The rearrangement uses TRBV7-2 and TRBJ1-2; 8 bases are shared with TRBD1. The CDR3 runs 14 residues. Germline V gene lookup returns CDR1 SGHTA and CDR2 FQGNSA. J was trimmed by 8 bases and V by 4 bases; bases with no gene match: 9. The CDR3 nucleotides are TGTGCCAGCAGCTCGCTCCAGGGGGCGCGGGGCTACACCTTC. This gives the protein CASSSLQGARGYTF.

J is TRBJ1-2 and V is TRBV20-1, with 12 bases that match TRBD1. CDR3 length: 14 amino acids. Per germline, CDR1 DFQATT and CDR2 SNEGSKA (reference sequence). The junction had 5 bases not matched to a gene; V was cut back by 3 bases and J by 6 bases. The CDR3 loop reads CSASRDRGRDGYTF. CDR3 in DNA: TGCAGTGCTAGTAGGGACAGGGGGCGGGATGGCTACACCTTC.

Here the CDR3 DNA reads TGTGCCAGCTCACCAAAAGGACTAGCGGGAGTAGTCTCCTACAATGAGCAGTTCTTC. Translated, it gives CASSPKGLAGVVSYNEQFF. This chain joins TRBV18 and TRBJ2-1, with TRBD2 matching 13 bases. This CDR3 has 19 residues. V shed 2 bases and J 0 bases; nucleotides not matched to a gene: 7. Germline assignment: CDR1 KGHSH and CDR2 LQKENI.

The V call is TRBV18, the J call TRBJ1-5; D is unclear. V dropped 3 bases and J dropped 2 bases, with 14 bases sitting between them. The CDR3 is made up of 16 amino acids. The germline V gene encodes CDR1 KGHSH and CDR2 LQKENI. CDR3 nucleotide sequence: TGTGCCAGCTCACCTTACGATTACTTGGGCAATCAGCCCCAGCATTTT. Protein product: CASSPYDYLGNQPQHF.

J is TRBJ2-7 and V is TRBV7-2; 9 nucleotides line up with TRBD2. CDR3 length: 13 amino acids. CDR1 is SGHTA, CDR2 FQGNSA, per germline. V shed 6 bases, J shed 2 bases, and the junction held 2 bases outside the gene matches. Here the CDR3 reads CASSWTSAYEQYF. The CDR3 bases are TGTGCCAGCAGTTGGACTAGCGCCTACGAGCAGTACTTC.

The V and J genes are TRBV7-2 and TRBJ2-1; 7 bases fit TRBD2. Germline V gene data show CDR1 as SGHTA and CDR2 as FQGNSA. CDR3 length equals 14 residues. V lost 1 base, J lost 8 bases, and 5 bases stayed unmatched. CDR3 nucleotide sequence: TGTGCCAGCAGCTTAGAGCGACTAGCCGATGAGCAGTTCTTC. Translating it yields CASSLERLADEQFF.